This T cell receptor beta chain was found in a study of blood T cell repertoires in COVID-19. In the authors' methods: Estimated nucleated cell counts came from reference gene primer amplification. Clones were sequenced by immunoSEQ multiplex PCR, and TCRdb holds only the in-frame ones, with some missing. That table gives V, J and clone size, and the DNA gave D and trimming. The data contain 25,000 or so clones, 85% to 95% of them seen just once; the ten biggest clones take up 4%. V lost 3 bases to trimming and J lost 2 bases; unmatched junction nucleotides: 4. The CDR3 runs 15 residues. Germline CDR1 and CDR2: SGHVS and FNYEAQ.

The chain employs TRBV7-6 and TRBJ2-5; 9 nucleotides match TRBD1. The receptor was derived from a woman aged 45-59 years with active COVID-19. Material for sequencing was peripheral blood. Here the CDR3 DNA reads TGTGCCAGCAGCTTTCGGGACAGGGAGCAAGAGACCCAGTACTTC. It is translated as CASSFRDREQETQYF. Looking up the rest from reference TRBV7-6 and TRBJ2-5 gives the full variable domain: GAGVSQSPRYKVTKRGQDVALRCDPISGHVSLYWYRQALGQGPEFLTYFNYEAQQDKSGLPNDRFSAERPEGSISTLTIQRTEQRDSAMYRCASSFRDREQETQYFGPGTRLLVL.